This T cell receptor (beta chain) is drawn from a study of blood T cell repertoires in COVID-19. Study in general: PBMCs, B-cell-depleted T cells, or T cells provided the cDNA or gDNA that made up the material.

Membership in each cohort depended on participant-reported clinical history. In the original workflow: Nucleated cell counts were estimated from reference gene primer amplification. Assay: immunoSEQ multiplex PCR; the TCRdb copy retains only in-frame clones and omits some. V and J calls and clone size are given by that table; D and trimming were obtained from the DNA. The sample holds more than 150,000 clones, 80% seen once. The CDR3 contains 14 residues. The V gene's germline CDR1 is MGHDK and CDR2 SYGVNS. V lost 2 bases and J 7 bases, leaving 11 bases between the germline ends. This clone was counted once.

The clonotype was recovered from a man in his 60s who had been exposed to COVID-19. What was sequenced was PBMCs or T cells enriched from blood (not recorded which). The rearrangement links TRBV25-1 to TRBJ1-4; D is possibly TRBD1 (5 bases). CDR3 loop: CASSEAGVAEKLFF. CDR3 bases: TGTGCCAGCAGTGAAGCGGGGGTTGCTGAAAAACTGTTTTTT. Filled out from reference TRBV25-1 and TRBJ1-4, the complete variable domain reads EADIYQTPRYLVIGTGKKITLECSQTMGHDKMYWYQQDPGMELHLIHYSYGVNSTEKGDLSSESTVSRIRTEHFPLTLESARPSHTSQYLCASSEAGVAEKLFFGSGTQLSVL.